The source of this TCR beta chain is a study of molecular identifiers for immune sequencing clone quantification. General observations from the study: It was shown that clones above 20 RNA copies held over 98% of effector molecules, but under 1% in naive cells.

TCRdb independently ran MiXCR on the PCR reads; one entry per CDR3 protein. The table has under 650,000 distinct CDR3 sequences, 15% to 20% seen once. In this sample, this clonotype turned up a few times. The antigen is unknown. The ends were cut back, 2 bases at V and 4 bases at J, with 11 bases in the middle. The CDR3 sequence is 14 residues long. The germline V gene encodes CDR1 SNHLY and CDR2 FYNNEI. This sequence was found in a human donor in good health. Some libraries in this study had Jurkat cell RNA spiked in. Sequencing input: naive CD8+ T cells from blood, with Jurkat cell RNA spiked in. Subset here: FACS-sorted CD8+CD4-CCR7+CD45RA+ naive T cells. The J gene is TRBJ1-1, the V gene TRBV2; D ambiguous. CDR3 DNA sequence: TGTGCCAGCAGTGAACGGGCAGGCAGCACTGAAGCTTTCTTT. Protein: CASSERAGSTEAFF.